Below, 29 T cell receptor beta chains from the same sample are listed, as sequenced in a study of neurological immune-mediated disorders. Noted time point: longitudinal time-point 2. In TCRdb, the 5' RACE reads were re-called with MiXCR into one record per CDR3 protein. The table shows about 80,000 distinct CDR3 sequences, with approximately 6% occurring only once. Sequenced: PBMCs. These receptors all come from a woman aged 60 to 75 with multiple sclerosis.

This clonotype was recorded many times. The chain carries TRBV25-1 and TRBJ2-3, with D uncertain. Germline V gives CDR1 MGHDK, CDR2 SYGVNS. The CDR3 covers 17 residues. Trimming took 1 base from V and 0 from J, leaving 14 bases between them. The CDR3 loop is CASSELGSLPSTDTQYF. As DNA, the CDR3 is TGTGCCAGCAGTGAATTAGGTAGCCTCCCTAGCACAGATACGCAGTATTTT.

This clonotype was counted ten times or more. V is TRBV20-1 and J is TRBJ1-1; 9 bases map to TRBD1. The V gene's germline CDR1 is DFQATT and CDR2 SNEGSKA (reference sequence). The CDR3 contains 15 residues. V was clipped by 2 bases and J by 5 bases; unmatched bases: 9. Here the CDR3 DNA reads TGCAGTGCTAGATCACAGGGGGCCCTTTGGACTGAAGCTTTCTTT. Protein product: CSARSQGALWTEAFF.

In this sample, this clonotype turned up many times. The CDR3 spells CASSLVPGSYDSGNTIYF. DNA of the CDR3: TGCGCCAGCAGCTTGGTCCCTGGCAGTTATGACTCTGGAAACACCATATATTTT. The chain recombines TRBV5-1 with TRBJ1-3; D remains unclear. The V gene's germline CDR1 is SGHRS and CDR2 YFSETQ. The length of the CDR3 is 18 residues. Trimming left V 0 bases short and J 0 bases short, with 16 bases between. Complete variable domain (other parts from reference TRBV5-1 and TRBJ1-3): KAGVTQTPRYLIKTRGQQVTLSCSPISGHRSVSWYQQTPGQGLQFLFEYFSETQRNKGNFPGRFSGRQFSNSRSEMNVSTLELGDSALYLCASSLVPGSYDSGNTIYFGEGSWLTVV.

The table lists this clonotype with many counts. The V and J genes are TRBV24-1 and TRBJ2-1; no definite D call. The ends were cut back, 3 bases at V and 7 bases at J, with 6 bases in the middle. The CDR3 runs 12 residues. Germline assignment: CDR1 KGHDR and CDR2 SFDVKD. CDR3 in DNA: TGTGCCACCAGTGATGACGTGAATGAGCAGTTCTTC. Translating gives CATSDDVNEQFF.

Many counts were recorded for this clonotype. The chain joins TRBV7-9 to TRBJ1-1; D call uncertain. CDR3 length equals 11 residues. Germline lookup yields CDR1 SEHNR and CDR2 FQNEAQ (reference sequence). Trimming pared 5 bases from V and 6 bases from J, leaving 7 bases between. CDR3 loop: CASSPPAEAFF. In nucleotides, the CDR3 is TGTGCCAGCAGCCCCCCTGCTGAAGCTTTCTTT.

This clonotype was found many times. The J gene is TRBJ2-3, the V gene TRBV20-1, with D unclear. Trimming stripped 4 bases from V and 1 base from J, with 15 bases between. There are 15 residues in the CDR3. CDR1 DFQATT and CDR2 SNEGSKA come from the germline V gene (reference sequence). The CDR3 bases are TGCAGTGCTACGGGTACGTCTGTCGGCACAGATACGCAGTATTTT. This gives the protein CSATGTSVGTDTQYF.

This clonotype was picked up a small number of times. The DNA for the CDR3 is TGTGCCATCAGTGACACGAGACAGGGGCCCTCCTACGAGCAGTACTTC. Translated, it gives CAISDTRQGPSYEQYF. The chain recombines TRBV10-3 with TRBJ2-7; 8 bases align to TRBD1. The ends lost 3 bases at V and 0 bases at J; junction bases unmatched: 7. CDR3 size: 16 residues. Germline CDR1 reads ENHRY; CDR2 reads SYGVKD.

This clonotype showed up many times. This chain uses TRBV20-1 with TRBJ2-3; 8 bases align to TRBD1. Germline V gene data show CDR1 as DFQATT and CDR2 as SNEGSKA (reference sequence). Unmatched junction bases numbered 5, after V lost 6 bases and J lost 6 bases. The CDR3 contains 12 residues. The chain's CDR3 is CSAPGDRDTQYF. CDR3 in DNA: TGCAGTGCACCCGGGGACAGGGATACGCAGTATTTT.

This clonotype was seen at least ten times. The gene calls are TRBV20-1 and TRBJ1-4; D unresolved. The CDR3 runs 14 residues. Germline lookup yields CDR1 DFQATT and CDR2 SNEGSKA (reference sequence). V shed 6 bases and J shed 0 bases, with 11 bases lying between them. DNA of the CDR3: TGCAGTGCAATCCCAGTGGCAACTAATGAAAAACTGTTTTTT. Amino acid sequence: CSAIPVATNEKLFF.

The chain recombines TRBV6-2 or TRBV6-3 with TRBJ1-5; 9 positions agree with TRBD1. V lost 5 bases and J lost 6; bases outside the gene matches: 8. This CDR3 spans 15 amino acids. From germline, CDR1 is MNHEY and CDR2 SVGEGT. This CDR3 reads CASSHGTGPGQPQHF. The CDR3, as DNA: TGTGCCAGCAGTCACGGGACAGGGCCAGGTCAGCCCCAGCATTTT.

Ten or more counts support this clonotype. The chain links TRBV7-6 to TRBJ2-1; 7 bases line up with TRBD1. This CDR3 is built from 14 residues. The J segment lost 6 bases and the V segment lost 0 bases, leaving 2 bases of the junction unmatched. Germline loops: CDR1 SGHVS, CDR2 FNYEAQ. CDR3 coding DNA: TGTGCCAGCAGCTTAGCCAGACAGGGCAATGAGCAGTTCTTC. Residues: CASSLARQGNEQFF.

In this sample, this clonotype turned up many times. This chain joins TRBV12-3 or TRBV12-4 and TRBJ2-3, with D unclear. V was pared by 2 bases and J by 4 bases, with 7 bases between. The CDR3 length is 13 residues. DNA for the CDR3: TGTGCCAGCAGTTTATTCCGTTCAGATACGCAGTATTTT. Translated, it gives CASSLFRSDTQYF.

Points on this clonotype: This clone may be a read error of a much larger clone one base away. CDR3 protein: CASIQTGPQEYF. Written as DNA, the CDR3 is TGTGCCAGCATCCAAACAGGCCCTCAGGAGTACTTC. The J gene is TRBJ2-7, the V gene TRBV12-3 or TRBV12-4, with D possibly TRBD1 on 5 matching bases. V gave up 7 bases and J gave up 11 bases, with 18 bases separating them. The CDR3 totals 12 residues.

This clonotype appeared many times. The CDR3 DNA follows: TGTGCCAGCAGCCCTTCGCCGGGCAAAGGATTCAATCAGCCCCAGCATTTT. Residues: CASSPSPGKGFNQPQHF. The chain joins TRBV6-6 to TRBJ1-5; no reliable D call. Germline-derived CDR1 and CDR2 are MNHNY and SVGAGI (reference sequence). CDR3 length equals 17 residues. Trimming removed 6 bases from V and 3 bases from J, with 21 bases in between.

This clonotype was observed at least ten times. CDR3 in amino acids: CASSFSERNSPLHF. In nucleotides, the CDR3 is TGTGCCAGCAGCTTCTCTGAAAGGAATTCACCCCTCCACTTT. This chain links TRBV7-9 with TRBJ1-6; D not certain. Per germline, CDR1 SEHNR and CDR2 FQNEAQ (reference sequence). The length of the CDR3 is 14 residues. V was clipped by 3 bases and J by 7 bases, with 10 bases between them.

This clonotype was seen many times. The chain employs TRBV29-1 and TRBJ2-7, with D perhaps matching TRBD2 (6 bases). The CDR3 loop spans 13 amino acids. Trimming removed 6 bases at V and 2 bases at J, with 14 bases between. Per the germline V gene, CDR1 is SQVTM and CDR2 is ANQGSEA. The CDR3 coding sequence is TGCAGCGTCGGAACGAGGAGGGCCTACGAGCAGTACTTC. It yields the protein CSVGTRRAYEQYF.

This clonotype was observed many times. This chain joins TRBV6-2 or TRBV6-3 and TRBJ1-6; TRBD1 might be the D (5 bases). Germline lookup yields CDR1 MNHEY and CDR2 SVGEGT. V gave up 2 bases and J gave up 8 bases, with 10 bases separating them. This CDR3 spans 14 amino acids. CDR3 region: CASSYGQGYSPLHF. The CDR3 coding sequence is TGTGCCAGCAGTTACGGGCAGGGATATTCACCCCTCCACTTT.

This clonotype was counted at least ten times. J is TRBJ2-1 and V is TRBV7-9; D gene unclear. V was pared by 4 bases and J by 3 bases, with 16 bases between. The germline CDR1 and CDR2 sequences are SEHNR and FQNEAQ (reference sequence). This CDR3 comprises 16 residues. The CDR3 nucleotides read TGTGCCAGCAGCTGGCAGAGTCGACCTATCTACAATGAGCAGTTCTTC. Translating it yields CASSWQSRPIYNEQFF.

In this sample, this clonotype turned up many times. J is TRBJ1-1 and V is TRBV20-1; tentative D call: TRBD1 (6 bases). This CDR3 comprises 15 residues. Trimming stripped 1 base from V and 2 bases from J, with 14 bases between. CDR1 and CDR2 from the germline V gene are DFQATT and SNEGSKA (reference sequence). CDR3 loop: CSARVGGAGNTEAFF. CDR3 in DNA: TGCAGTGCTAGAGTGGGGGGGGCTGGAAACACTGAAGCTTTCTTT.

Concerning this clonotype: A clone one base away is much larger, so this may be a read error. The V gene is TRBV30, the J gene TRBJ2-3; possible D gene TRBD1, 5 bases. This CDR3 has 13 amino acids. Germline V lookup: CDR1 GTSNPN, CDR2 SVGIG (reference sequence). CDR3 DNA sequence: TGTGCCTTAAAGGGGCCTGGCACAGATACGAAGTATTTT. Translation gives CALKGPGTDTKYF.

This clonotype was recorded many times. This chain links TRBV29-1 with TRBJ2-3; D call uncertain. The CDR3 has 14 residues. Trimming took off 1 base at V and 4 bases at J, with 12 bases between the two ends. Germline CDR1 is SQVTM and CDR2 is ANQGSEA. CDR3 protein: CSVEVPRSPDTQYF. The CDR3 bases are TGCAGCGTTGAAGTTCCCCGTTCCCCAGATACGCAGTATTTT.

This clonotype occurred many times. This rearrangement joins TRBV24-1 to TRBJ2-3; 9 nucleotides match TRBD2. The length of the CDR3 is 13 residues. V shed 9 bases and J 3 bases; nucleotides not matched to a gene: 3. Germline-derived CDR1 and CDR2 are KGHDR and SFDVKD. The CDR3 nucleotides read TGTGCCACCGGCGGGGGGGCGACAGATACGCAGTATTTT. Protein: CATGGGATDTQYF.

This clonotype was seen many times. This chain uses TRBV3-1 with TRBJ2-3; maybe TRBD2 (7 bases). The CDR3 is made up of 15 amino acids. V was trimmed by 0 bases and J by 2 bases, leaving 9 bases between them. Germline V CDR1 and CDR2: LGHDT, YNNKEL (reference sequence). CDR3 nucleotides: TGTGCCAGCAGCCAAGACGGGGGGCCCACAGATACGCAGTATTTT. The encoded protein is CASSQDGGPTDTQYF.

At least ten counts were recorded for this clonotype. The chain links TRBV20-1 to TRBJ1-1, with a tentative D call TRBD1 (6 bases). The germline gives CDR1 DFQATT, CDR2 SNEGSKA (reference sequence). The CDR3 runs to 15 residues. Trimming took off 6 bases at V and 0 bases at J, with 17 bases between the two ends. The CDR3 loop reads CSARTVPAMNTEAFF. In DNA, the CDR3 is TGCAGTGCCCGGACAGTGCCTGCAATGAACACTGAAGCTTTCTTT.

This clonotype was observed many times. This chain uses TRBV5-1 with TRBJ2-7, with 7 bases identical to TRBD1. Germline V lookup: CDR1 SGHRS, CDR2 YFSETQ. The trim removed 0 bases at V and 4 bases at J, leaving 10 bases unmatched. The CDR3 length is 16 residues. CDR3 residues: CASSLGQGVSTYEQYF. For the CDR3, the DNA is TGCGCCAGCAGCTTGGGGCAGGGGGTTTCTACTTACGAGCAGTACTTC.

This clonotype was counted at least ten times. The CDR3 region has the DNA TGTGCCAGCAGGGGGCGGATCACAGATACGCAGTATTTT. It encodes CASRGRITDTQYF. V is TRBV6-6 and J is TRBJ2-3; D may be TRBD1 (5 bases). CDR1 and CDR2 (germline): MNHNY, SVGAGI (reference sequence). V lost 6 bases and J lost 2, with 9 bases in between. The CDR3 totals 13 residues.

In this sample, this clonotype turned up many times. The chain recombines TRBV3-1 with TRBJ2-1; 11 positions match TRBD2. This CDR3 is built from 15 residues. Trimming removed 1 base from V and 9 bases from J; junction bases left unmatched: 5. The germline CDR1 and CDR2 sequences are LGHDT and YNNKEL (reference sequence). This CDR3 reads CASSQVSGGAAEQFF. CDR3 DNA sequence: TGTGCCAGCAGCCAAGTTAGCGGGGGGGCTGCTGAGCAGTTCTTC.

The sample holds many counts of this clonotype. The chain uses TRBV7-8 and TRBJ2-5; TRBD2 matches 11 bases. Trimming removed 2 bases from V and 1 base from J; junction bases left unmatched: 6. Germline V lookup: CDR1 SGHVS, CDR2 FQNEAQ. The CDR3 length is 17 residues. CDR3 loop: CASSLSRLAGLQETQYF. The CDR3 DNA follows: TGTGCCAGCAGCTTATCCAGACTAGCGGGACTCCAAGAGACCCAGTACTTC.

This clonotype was seen a few times. V and J are TRBV7-2 and TRBJ1-1, with 10 nucleotides matching TRBD1. CDR1 is SGHTA and CDR2 is FQGNSA in the germline V gene. CDR3 length equals 16 residues. With V trimmed by 2 bases and J by 3 bases, 6 bases remained unmatched. CDR3 amino acids: CASSLNSGTGDTEAFF. Here the CDR3 DNA reads TGTGCCAGCAGCTTAAATTCCGGGACAGGGGACACTGAAGCTTTCTTT.